This TCR beta chain was recorded in a study of cytomegalovirus exposure and HLA in healthy donors. Researchers ran the PCR with 60 Vbeta and 13 Jbeta primers. Data came from immunoSEQ multiplex PCR; TCRdb stores just in-frame clones and leaves some out. The sample shows hundreds of thousands of clones, just under 85% of them seen only once. CDR3 length: 16 amino acids. From germline, CDR1 is SGDLS and CDR2 YYNGEE. Trimming stripped 0 bases from V and 1 base from J, with 13 bases between. The chain combines TRBV9 with TRBJ2-5, with a tentative D call TRBD2 (5 bases). The source material was PBMCs. The clonotype comes from a middle-aged woman in good health and CMV-seronegative. CDR3 sequence: CASSVATGKGQETQYF. DNA of the CDR3: TGTGCCAGCAGCGTAGCTACCGGGAAGGGCCAAGAGACCCAGTACTTC. Looking up the rest from reference TRBV9 and TRBJ2-5 gives the full variable domain: DSGVTQTPKHLITATGQRVTLRCSPRSGDLSVYWYQQSLDQGLQFLIQYYNGEERAKGNILERFSAQQFPDLHSELNLSSLELGDSALYFCASSVATGKGQETQYFGPGTRLLVL.